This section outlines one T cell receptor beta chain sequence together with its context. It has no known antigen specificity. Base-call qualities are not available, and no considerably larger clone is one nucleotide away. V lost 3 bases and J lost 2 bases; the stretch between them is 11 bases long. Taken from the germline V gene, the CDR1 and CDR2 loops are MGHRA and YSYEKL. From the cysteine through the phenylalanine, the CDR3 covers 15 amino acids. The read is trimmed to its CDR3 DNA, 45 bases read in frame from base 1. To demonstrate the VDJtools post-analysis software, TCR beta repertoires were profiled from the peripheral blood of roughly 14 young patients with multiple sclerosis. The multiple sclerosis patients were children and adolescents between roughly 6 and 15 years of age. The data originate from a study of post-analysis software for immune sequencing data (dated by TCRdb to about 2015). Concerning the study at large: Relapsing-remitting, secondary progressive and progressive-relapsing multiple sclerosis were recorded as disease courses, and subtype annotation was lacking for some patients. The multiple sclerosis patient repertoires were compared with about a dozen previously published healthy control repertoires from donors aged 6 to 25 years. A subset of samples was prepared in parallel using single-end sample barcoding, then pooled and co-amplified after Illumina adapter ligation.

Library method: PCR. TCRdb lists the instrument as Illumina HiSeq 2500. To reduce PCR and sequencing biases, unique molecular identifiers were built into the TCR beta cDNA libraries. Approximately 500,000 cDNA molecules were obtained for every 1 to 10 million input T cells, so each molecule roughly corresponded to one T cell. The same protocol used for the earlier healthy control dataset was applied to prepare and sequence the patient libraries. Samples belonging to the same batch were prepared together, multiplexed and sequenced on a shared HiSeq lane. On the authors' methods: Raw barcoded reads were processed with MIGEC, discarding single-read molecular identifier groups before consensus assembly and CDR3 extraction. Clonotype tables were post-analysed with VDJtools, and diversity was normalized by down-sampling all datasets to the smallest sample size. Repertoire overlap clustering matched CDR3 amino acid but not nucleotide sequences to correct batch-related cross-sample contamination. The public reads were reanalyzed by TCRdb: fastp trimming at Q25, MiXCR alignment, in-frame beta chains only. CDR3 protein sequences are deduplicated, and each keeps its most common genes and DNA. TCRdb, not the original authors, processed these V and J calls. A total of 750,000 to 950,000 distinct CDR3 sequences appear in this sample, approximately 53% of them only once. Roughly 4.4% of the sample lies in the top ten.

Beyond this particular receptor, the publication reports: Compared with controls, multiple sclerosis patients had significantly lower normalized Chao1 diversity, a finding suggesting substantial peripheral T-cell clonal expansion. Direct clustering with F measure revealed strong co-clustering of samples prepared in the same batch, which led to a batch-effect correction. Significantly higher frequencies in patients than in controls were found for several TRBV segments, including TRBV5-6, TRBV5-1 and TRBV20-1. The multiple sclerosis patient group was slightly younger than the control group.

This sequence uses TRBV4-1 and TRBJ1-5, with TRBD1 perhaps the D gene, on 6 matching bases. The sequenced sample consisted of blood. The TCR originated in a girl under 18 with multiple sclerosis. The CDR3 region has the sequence CASSQGHNGNQPQHF. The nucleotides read TGCGCCAGCAGCCAGGGACATAATGGCAATCAGCCCCAGCATTTT.